This TCR beta chain was profiled in a study of control samples from healthy donors and cancer patients. Produced via immunoSEQ multiplex PCR; TCRdb's table is partial and in-frame only. The table includes tens of thousands of clones, around nine tenths detected once. The CDR3 is 14 amino acids. The V gene's germline CDR1 is SGHRS and CDR2 YFSETQ. The V gene lost 6 bases and the J gene lost 0 bases, with 12 bases spanning the gap. The sequenced sample consisted of blood. The receptor's source is a woman in her 50s in good health. The rearrangement uses TRBV5-1 and TRBJ1-1; D gene uncertain. The CDR3 DNA is TGCGCCAGCACGGAGGCGGGAATGAACACTGAAGCTTTCTTT. This sequence encodes CASTEAGMNTEAFF.